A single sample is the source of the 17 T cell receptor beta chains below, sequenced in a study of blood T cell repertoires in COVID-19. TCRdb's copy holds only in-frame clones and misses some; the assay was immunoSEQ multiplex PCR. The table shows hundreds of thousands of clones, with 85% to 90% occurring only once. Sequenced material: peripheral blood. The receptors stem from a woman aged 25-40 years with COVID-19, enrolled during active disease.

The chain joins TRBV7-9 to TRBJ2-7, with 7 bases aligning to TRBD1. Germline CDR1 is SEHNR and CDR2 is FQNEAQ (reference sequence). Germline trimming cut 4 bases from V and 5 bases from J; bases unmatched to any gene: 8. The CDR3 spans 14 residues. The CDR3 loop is CASSSTGAVHEQYF. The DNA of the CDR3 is TGTGCCAGCAGCTCTACAGGGGCAGTCCACGAGCAGTACTTC. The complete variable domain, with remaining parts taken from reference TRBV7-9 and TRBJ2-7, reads DTGVSQNPRHKITKRGQNVTFRCDPISEHNRLYWYRQTLGQGPEFLTYFQNEAQLEKSRLLSDRFSAERPKGSFSTLEIQRTEQGDSAMYLCASSSTGAVHEQYFGPGTRLTVT.

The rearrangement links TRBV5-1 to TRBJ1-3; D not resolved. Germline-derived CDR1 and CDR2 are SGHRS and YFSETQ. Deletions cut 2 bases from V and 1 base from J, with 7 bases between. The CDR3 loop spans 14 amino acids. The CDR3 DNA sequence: TGCGCCAGCAGCTTTGAGAGTTCTGGAAACACCATATATTTT. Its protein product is CASSFESSGNTIYF.

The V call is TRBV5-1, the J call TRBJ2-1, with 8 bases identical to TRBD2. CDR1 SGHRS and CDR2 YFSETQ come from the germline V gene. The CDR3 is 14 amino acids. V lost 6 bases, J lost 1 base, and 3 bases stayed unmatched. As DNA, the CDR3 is TGCGCCAGCAAGCGGGAGAGATCCTACAATGAGCAGTTCTTC. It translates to CASKRERSYNEQFF.

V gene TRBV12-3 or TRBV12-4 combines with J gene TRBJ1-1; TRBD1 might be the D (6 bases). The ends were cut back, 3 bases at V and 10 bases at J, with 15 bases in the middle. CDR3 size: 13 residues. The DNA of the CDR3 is TGTGCCAGCAGTTTTCGGGACAACCTAAGAGCTTTCTTT. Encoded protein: CASSFRDNLRAFF.

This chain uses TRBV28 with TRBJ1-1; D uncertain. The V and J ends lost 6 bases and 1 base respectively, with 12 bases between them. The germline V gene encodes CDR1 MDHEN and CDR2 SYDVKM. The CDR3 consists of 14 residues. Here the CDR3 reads CASRVLRRNTEAFF. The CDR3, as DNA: TGTGCCAGCAGGGTCTTGCGGAGGAACACTGAAGCTTTCTTT.

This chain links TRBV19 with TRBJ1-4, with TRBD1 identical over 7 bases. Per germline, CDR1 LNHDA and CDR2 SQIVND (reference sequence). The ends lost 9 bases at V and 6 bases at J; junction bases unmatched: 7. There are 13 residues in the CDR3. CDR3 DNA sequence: TGTGCCAGCCTTGGACAGGTTGATGAAAAACTGTTTTTT. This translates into CASLGQVDEKLFF.

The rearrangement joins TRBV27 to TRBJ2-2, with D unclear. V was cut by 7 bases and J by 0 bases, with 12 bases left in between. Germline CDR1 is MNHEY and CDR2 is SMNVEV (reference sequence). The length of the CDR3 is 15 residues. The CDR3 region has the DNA TGTGCCAGCACCCTAATGAACCCGAACACCGGGGAGCTGTTTTTT. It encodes CASTLMNPNTGELFF.

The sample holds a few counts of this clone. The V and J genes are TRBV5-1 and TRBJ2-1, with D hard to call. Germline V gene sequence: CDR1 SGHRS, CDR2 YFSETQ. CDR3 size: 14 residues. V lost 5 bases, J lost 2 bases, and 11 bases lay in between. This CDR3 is CASRVSEAYNEQFF. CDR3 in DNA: TGCGCCAGCAGGGTTTCTGAGGCCTACAATGAGCAGTTCTTC.

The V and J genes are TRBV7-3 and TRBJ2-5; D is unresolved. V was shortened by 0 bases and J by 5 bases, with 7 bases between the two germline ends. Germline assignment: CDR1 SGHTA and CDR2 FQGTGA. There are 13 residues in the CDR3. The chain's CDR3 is CASSLTAPETQYF. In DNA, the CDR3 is TGTGCCAGCAGCTTAACGGCCCCGGAGACCCAGTACTTC.

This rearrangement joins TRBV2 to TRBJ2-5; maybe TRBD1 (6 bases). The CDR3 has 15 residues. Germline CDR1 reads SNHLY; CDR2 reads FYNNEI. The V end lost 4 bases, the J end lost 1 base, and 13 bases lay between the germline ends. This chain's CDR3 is CASSGRGGSQETQYF. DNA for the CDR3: TGTGCCAGCAGTGGGCGAGGGGGAAGCCAAGAGACCCAGTACTTC.

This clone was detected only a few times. The CDR3 sequence is CASSPQGGEQYF. CDR3 sequence (DNA): TGTGCCAGCTCACCCCAGGGCGGCGAGCAGTACTTC. The rearrangement uses TRBV18 and TRBJ2-7; maybe TRBD1 (5 bases). This CDR3 region has 12 residues. CDR1 is KGHSH, CDR2 LQKENI, per germline. V was cut by 3 bases and J by 6 bases, with 9 bases left in between.

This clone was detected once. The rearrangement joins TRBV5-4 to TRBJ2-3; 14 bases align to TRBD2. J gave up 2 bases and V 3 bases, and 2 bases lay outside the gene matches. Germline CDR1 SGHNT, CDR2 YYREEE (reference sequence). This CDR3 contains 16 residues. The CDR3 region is CASSSGLAGATDTQYF. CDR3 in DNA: TGTGCCAGCAGCTCGGGACTAGCGGGAGCCACAGATACGCAGTATTTT.

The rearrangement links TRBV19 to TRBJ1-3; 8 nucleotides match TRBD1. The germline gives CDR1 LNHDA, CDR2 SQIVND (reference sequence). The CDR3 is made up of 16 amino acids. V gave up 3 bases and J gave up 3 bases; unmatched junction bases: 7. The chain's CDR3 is CASSIDGTGDGNTIYF. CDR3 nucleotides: TGTGCCAGTAGTATTGACGGGACAGGTGATGGAAACACCATATATTTT.

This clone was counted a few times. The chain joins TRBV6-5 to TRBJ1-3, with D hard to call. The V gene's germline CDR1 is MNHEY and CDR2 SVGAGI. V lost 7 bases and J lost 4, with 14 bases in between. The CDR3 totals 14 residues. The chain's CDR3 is CASMRGLRGNTIYF. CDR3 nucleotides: TGTGCCAGCATGAGAGGGCTTAGAGGAAACACCATATATTTT.

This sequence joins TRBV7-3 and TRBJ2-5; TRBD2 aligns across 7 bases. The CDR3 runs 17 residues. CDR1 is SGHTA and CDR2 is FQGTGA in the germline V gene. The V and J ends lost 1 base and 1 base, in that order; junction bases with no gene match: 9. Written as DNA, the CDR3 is TGTGCCAGCAGCTTAATGGGGTTAGCGGGTGGCCAAGAGACCCAGTACTTC. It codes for CASSLMGLAGGQETQYF.

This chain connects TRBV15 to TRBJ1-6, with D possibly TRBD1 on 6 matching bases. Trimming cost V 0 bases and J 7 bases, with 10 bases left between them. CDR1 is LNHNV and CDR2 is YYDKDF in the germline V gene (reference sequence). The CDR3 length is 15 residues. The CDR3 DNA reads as TGTGCCACCAGCAGAGAAAGGGGGAAAAATTCACCCCTCCACTTT. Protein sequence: CATSRERGKNSPLHF. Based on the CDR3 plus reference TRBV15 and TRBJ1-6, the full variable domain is DAMVIQNPRYQVTQFGKPVTLSCSQTLNHNVMYWYQQKSSQAPKLLFHYYDKDFNNEADTPDNFQSRRPNTSFCFLDIRSPGLGDTAMYLCATSRERGKNSPLHFGNGTRLTVT.

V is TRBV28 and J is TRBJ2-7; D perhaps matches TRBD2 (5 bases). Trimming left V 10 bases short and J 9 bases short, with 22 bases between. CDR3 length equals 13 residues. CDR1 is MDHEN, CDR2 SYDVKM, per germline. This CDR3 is CATEVGRALTQYF. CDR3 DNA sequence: TGTGCCACGGAGGTTGGTCGAGCCTTAACGCAGTACTTC.